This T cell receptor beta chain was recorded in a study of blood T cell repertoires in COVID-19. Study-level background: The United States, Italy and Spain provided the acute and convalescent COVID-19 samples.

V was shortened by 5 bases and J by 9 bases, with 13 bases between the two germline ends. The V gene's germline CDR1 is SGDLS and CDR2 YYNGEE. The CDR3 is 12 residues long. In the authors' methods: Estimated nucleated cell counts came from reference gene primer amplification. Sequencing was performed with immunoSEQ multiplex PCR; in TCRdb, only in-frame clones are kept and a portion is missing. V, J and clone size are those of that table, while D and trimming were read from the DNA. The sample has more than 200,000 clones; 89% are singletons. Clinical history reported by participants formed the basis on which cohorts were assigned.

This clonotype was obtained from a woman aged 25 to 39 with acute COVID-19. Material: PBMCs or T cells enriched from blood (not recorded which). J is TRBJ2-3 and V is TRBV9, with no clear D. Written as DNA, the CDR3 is TGTGCCAGCAGAGACGCTCTCGGGACGCAGTATTTT. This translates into CASRDALGTQYF.